The clone carrying this TCR beta chain appeared a few times. Its antigen is currently unknown. V gave up 7 bases and J gave up 6 bases, with 15 bases separating them. This CDR3 region has 13 residues. These data are taken from a study of identical twins. Study-wide findings and caveats: Among monozygotic twins, out-of-frame TCR alpha sharing exceeded what models predicted.

Each CDR3 protein is one row after TCRdb ran MiXCR on the 5' RACE reads. The table includes 300,000 to 400,000 distinct CDR3 sequences, approximately 13% detected once. These data also featured in a second study, about yellow fever vaccine responses in identical twins.

Sequencing was performed on CD8+ T cells sorted from blood. This receptor was taken from a woman aged 18-35 years in good health. The chain joins TRBV12-3 or TRBV12-4 to TRBJ1-1; unclear D gene. Here the CDR3 DNA reads TGTGCCAGCATATCGGACGACTCGGCTGAAGCTTTCTTT. Amino acid sequence: CASISDDSAEAFF.